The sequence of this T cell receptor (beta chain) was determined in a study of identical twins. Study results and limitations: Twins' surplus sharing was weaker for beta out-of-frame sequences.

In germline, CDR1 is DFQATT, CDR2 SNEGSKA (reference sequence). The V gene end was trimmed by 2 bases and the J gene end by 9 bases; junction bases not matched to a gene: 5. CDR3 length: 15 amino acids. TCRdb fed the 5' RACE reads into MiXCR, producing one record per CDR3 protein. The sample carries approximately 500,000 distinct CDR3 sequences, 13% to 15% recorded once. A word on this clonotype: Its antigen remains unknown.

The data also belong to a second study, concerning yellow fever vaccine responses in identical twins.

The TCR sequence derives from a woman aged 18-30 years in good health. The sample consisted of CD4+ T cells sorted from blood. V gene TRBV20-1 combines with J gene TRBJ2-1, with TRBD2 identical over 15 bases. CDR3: CSARKGLAGGTEQFF. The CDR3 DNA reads TGCAGTGCTAGAAAGGGACTAGCGGGAGGAACTGAGCAGTTCTTC.